This T cell receptor beta chain comes out of a study of CD8 T cells in Susac syndrome. Reverse transcription of about 0.5 to 1 ug RNA used random hexamers. Amplification of TCR beta CDR3 by immunoSEQ multiplex PCR spanned 54 Vbeta and 13 Jbeta. TCRdb fed the immunoSEQ multiplex PCR reads into MiXCR, producing one record per CDR3 protein. The sample gives under 200,000 distinct CDR3 sequences, around 95% of which show up once; more than 0.12% is in the top ten. Study-wide results and caveats: The number of individuals included in the study's TCR sequencing and HLA analysis was acknowledged as relatively small.

Of note for this clonotype: What it recognizes is unknown.

V was shortened by 3 bases and J by 3 bases, with 15 bases between the two germline ends. Germline CDR1 LGHNA, CDR2 YNFKEQ. The CDR3 runs 16 residues. The chain combines TRBV4-2 with TRBJ2-1, with a weak D call TRBD2 (6 bases). The sequence came from a human donor in good health. Material: CD4+ T cells from PBMCs. The CDR3 DNA follows: TGTGCCAGCAGCCAGGTTCTAGCGCAGGGCTACAATGAGCAGTTCTTC. Protein product: CASSQVLAQGYNEQFF.